The next 17 T cell receptor beta chains were all read from a single sample in a study of blood T cell repertoires in COVID-19. Profiling relied on immunoSEQ multiplex PCR, and the TCRdb table lists in-frame clones only, not all of them. The sample comprises roughly 64,000 clones, about 76% of which are singletons, and less than 6% rests with the top ten. The source material was peripheral blood. These receptors all come from a human donor in a cohort sampled during active COVID-19.

The chain carries TRBV30 and TRBJ2-2; TRBD1 is a possible D gene (6 bases). The germline gives CDR1 GTSNPN, CDR2 SVGIG (reference sequence). There are 16 residues in the CDR3. The germline V and J ends were trimmed by 6 bases and 0 bases, with 17 bases remaining between them. DNA of the CDR3: TGTGCCTGCCTTCGGATTAAGGGGGCGAACACCGGGGAGCTGTTTTTT. It yields the protein CACLRIKGANTGELFF.

V usage is TRBV4-1 and J usage is TRBJ2-3, with 13 bases fitting TRBD2. The V and J ends lost 4 bases and 2 bases, in that order; junction bases with no gene match: 6. The CDR3 contains 17 residues. Germline V gene sequence: CDR1 MGHRA, CDR2 YSYEKL. Written as DNA, the CDR3 is TGCGCCAGCAGCCTCTCAGGACTAGCGGGGGTCACAGATACGCAGTATTTT. Amino acids: CASSLSGLAGVTDTQYF.

This chain uses TRBV21-1 with TRBJ2-1; the DNA was not used to check the table's D call, TRBD2. TRBV21-1 is deemed a pseudogene. The CDR3 sequence is 23 residues long. The CDR3 loop reads CASSPRPPTPERKRRKNYNEQFF. The CDR3 DNA sequence: TGTGCCAGCAGCCCGCGTCCCCCAACCCCCGAAAGAAAAAGGAGAAAGAACTACAATGAGCAGTTCTTC.

This clone has ten or more counts. The chain uses TRBV7-2 and TRBJ2-7, with D maybe TRBD2 (5 bases). Trimming cost V 1 base and J 0 bases, with 10 bases left between them. The CDR3 has 15 residues. Per germline, CDR1 SGHTA and CDR2 FQGNSA. CDR3 loop: CASSLESGSSYEQYF. CDR3 sequence (DNA): TGTGCCAGCAGCTTAGAGTCGGGGAGCTCCTACGAGCAGTACTTC.

The J gene is TRBJ2-5, the V gene TRBV2; weak D call: TRBD2 (6 bases). Trimming took off 4 bases at V and 0 bases at J, with 12 bases between the two ends. Germline V CDR1 and CDR2: SNHLY, FYNNEI. The CDR3 is made up of 15 amino acids. DNA of the CDR3: TGTGCCAGCAGTGTCGGAGGGGCCCACCAAGAGACCCAGTACTTC. Its protein is CASSVGGAHQETQYF. Full variable domain (outside the CDR3, taken from reference TRBV2 and TRBJ2-5): EPEVTQTPSHQVTQMGQEVILRCVPISNHLYFYWYRQILGQKVEFLVSFYNNEISEKSEIFDDQFSVERPDGSNFTLKIRSTKLEDSAMYFCASSVGGAHQETQYFGPGTRLLVL.

The genes are TRBV7-8 and TRBJ1-1, with D perhaps TRBD1 (6 bases). Germline-derived CDR1 and CDR2 are SGHVS and FQNEAQ. The V end was cut by 4 bases, the J end by 2 bases, with 14 bases between. The CDR3 contains 15 residues. The CDR3 spells CASSSPGGINTEAFF. CDR3 coding DNA: TGTGCCAGCAGCTCGCCTGGGGGCATTAACACTGAAGCTTTCTTT.

This chain connects TRBV5-1 to TRBJ1-4, with D possibly matching TRBD1 (6 bases). The CDR3 contains 14 residues. Trimming took 3 bases from V and 8 from J, leaving 14 bases between them. From germline, CDR1 is SGHRS and CDR2 YFSETQ. This CDR3 reads CASSSGGLREKLFF. The CDR3 DNA sequence: TGCGCCAGCAGCTCGGGGGGGCTTCGCGAAAAACTGTTTTTT.

This chain links TRBV28 with TRBJ1-4; D is undetermined. V was cut by 5 bases and J by 10 bases, with 17 bases left in between. This CDR3 is built from 14 residues. Germline loops: CDR1 MDHEN, CDR2 SYDVKM. For the CDR3, the DNA is TGTGCCAGCAGTCTTAACGACGGGGTTGGAAAACTGTTTTTT. It is translated as CASSLNDGVGKLFF.

The chain joins TRBV27 to TRBJ1-1; 9 nucleotides agree with TRBD1. The CDR3 runs to 13 residues. J gave up 10 bases and V 3 bases, and 6 bases lay outside the gene matches. Germline V gene lookup returns CDR1 MNHEY and CDR2 SMNVEV (reference sequence). The CDR3 DNA reads as TGTGCCAGCAGTTTCACAGGGGGCTTAGGAGCTTTCTTT. Amino acids: CASSFTGGLGAFF.

The chain links TRBV3-1 (or the pseudogene TRBV3-2) to TRBJ2-5, with D hard to call. Between the trimmed V and J ends, which lost 1 base and 2 bases, there was a span of 11 bases. CDR1 LGHDT and CDR2 YNNKEL come from the germline V gene (reference sequence). CDR3 length: 15 amino acids. The chain's CDR3 is CASSQGVGGQETQYF. CDR3 in DNA: TGTGCCAGCAGCCAAGGGGTAGGCGGACAAGAGACCCAGTACTTC.

The rearrangement uses TRBV5-1 and TRBJ1-3, with a possible D match to TRBD1 (5 bases). CDR1 SGHRS and CDR2 YFSETQ come from the germline V gene. V lost 2 bases and J 3 bases, leaving 15 bases between the germline ends. CDR3 length: 16 amino acids. CDR3 amino acids: CASSLATVSGGNTIYF. CDR3 DNA sequence: TGCGCCAGCAGCTTAGCGACAGTTTCGGGTGGAAACACCATATATTTT.

The chain recombines TRBV4-2 with TRBJ2-1, with 7 positions matching TRBD2. Trimming cost V 0 bases and J 4 bases; bases outside gene matches: 9. The V gene's germline CDR1 is LGHNA and CDR2 YNFKEQ. CDR3 length: 17 amino acids. The CDR3 protein is CASSQDRTTGGYNEQFF. In nucleotides, the CDR3 is TGTGCCAGCAGCCAAGATCGGACTACCGGGGGGTACAATGAGCAGTTCTTC.

This clone has a single count. The J gene is TRBJ1-4, the V gene TRBV5-1; 9 bases align to TRBD1. The CDR3 covers 14 residues. With 4 bases clipped from V and 8 bases from J, the junction kept 6 bases outside the gene matches. Per the germline V gene, CDR1 is SGHRS and CDR2 is YFSETQ. CDR3 DNA sequence: TGCGCCAGCAGCCAGGGACAGGGTAACGAAAAACTGTTTTTT. It encodes CASSQGQGNEKLFF.

The gene calls are TRBV9 and TRBJ2-7, with D maybe TRBD1 (6 bases). V lost 3 bases and J lost 7, with 11 bases in between. The CDR3 covers 12 residues. CDR1 is SGDLS, CDR2 YYNGEE, per germline. The CDR3 nucleotides read TGTGCCAGCAGCGCACAGGGCGGGGAGCAGTACTTC. This translates into CASSAQGGEQYF.

V usage is TRBV15 and J usage is TRBJ1-5; 7 bases fit TRBD1. V shed 3 bases and J 5 bases; nucleotides not matched to a gene: 7. CDR1 is LNHNV and CDR2 is YYDKDF in the germline V gene (reference sequence). This CDR3 region has 15 residues. CDR3 region: CATSSKDRPYQPQHF. DNA for the CDR3: TGTGCCACCAGCAGTAAGGACAGGCCTTATCAGCCCCAGCATTTT. The variable domain in full, with the rest retrieved from reference TRBV15 and TRBJ1-5, is DAMVIQNPRYQVTQFGKPVTLSCSQTLNHNVMYWYQQKSSQAPKLLFHYYDKDFNNEADTPDNFQSRRPNTSFCFLDIRSPGLGDTAMYLCATSSKDRPYQPQHFGDGTRLSIL.

This rearrangement joins TRBV5-4 to TRBJ2-5, with D possibly TRBD2 on 6 matching bases. Germline V lookup: CDR1 SGHNT, CDR2 YYREEE (reference sequence). The V gene lost 4 bases and the J gene lost 0 bases, with 13 bases spanning the gap. This CDR3 spans 15 amino acids. The DNA of the CDR3 is TGTGCCAGCAGCGGGGGGTGGCGGGACCAAGAGACCCAGTACTTC. Translated: CASSGGWRDQETQYF.

J is TRBJ2-1 and V is TRBV19; 9 bases agree with TRBD2. The V and J ends lost 5 bases and 0 bases, in that order; junction bases with no gene match: 14. The CDR3 spans 19 residues. Germline CDR1 reads LNHDA; CDR2 reads SQIVND (reference sequence). The CDR3, as DNA: TGTGCCAGTAGTCAAGGGAGTCTAGCGGGGTCGAGCTCCTACAATGAGCAGTTCTTC. It translates to CASSQGSLAGSSSYNEQFF.